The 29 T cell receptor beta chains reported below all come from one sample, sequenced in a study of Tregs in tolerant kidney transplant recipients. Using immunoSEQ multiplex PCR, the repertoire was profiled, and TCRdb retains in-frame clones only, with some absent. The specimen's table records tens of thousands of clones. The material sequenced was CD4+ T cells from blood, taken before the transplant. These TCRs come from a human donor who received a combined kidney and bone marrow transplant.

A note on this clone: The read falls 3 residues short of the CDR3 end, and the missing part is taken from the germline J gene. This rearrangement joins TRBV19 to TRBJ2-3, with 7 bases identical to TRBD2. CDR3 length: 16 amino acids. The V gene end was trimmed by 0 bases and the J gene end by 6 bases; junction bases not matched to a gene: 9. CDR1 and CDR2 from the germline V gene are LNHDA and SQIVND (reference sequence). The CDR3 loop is CASSIDQGLGRDTQYF. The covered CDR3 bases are TGTGCCAGTAGTATAGATCAAGGACTAGGTAGGGATACG. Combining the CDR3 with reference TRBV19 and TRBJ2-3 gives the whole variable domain DGGITQSPKYLFRKEGQNVTLSCEQNLNHDAMYWYRQDPGQGLRLIYYSQIVNDFQKGDIAEGYSVSREKKESFPLTVTSAQKNPTAFYLCASSIDQGLGRDTQYFGPGTRLTVL.

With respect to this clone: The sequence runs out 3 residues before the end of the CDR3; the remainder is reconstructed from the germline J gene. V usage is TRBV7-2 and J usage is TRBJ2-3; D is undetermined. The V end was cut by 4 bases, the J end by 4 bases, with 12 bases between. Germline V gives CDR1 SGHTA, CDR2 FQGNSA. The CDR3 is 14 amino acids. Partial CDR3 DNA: TGTGCCAGCAGCTCCCTACCCCCCCCAGATACG. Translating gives CASSSLPPPDT. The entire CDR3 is CASSSLPPPDTQYF.

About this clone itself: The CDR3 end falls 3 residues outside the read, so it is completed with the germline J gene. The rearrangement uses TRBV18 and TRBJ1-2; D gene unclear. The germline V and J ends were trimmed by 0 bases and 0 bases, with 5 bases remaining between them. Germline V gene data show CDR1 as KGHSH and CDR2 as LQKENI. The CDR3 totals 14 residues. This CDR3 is CASSPPQANYGYTF. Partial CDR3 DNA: TGTGCCAGCTCACCACCCCAGGCTAACTATGGC.

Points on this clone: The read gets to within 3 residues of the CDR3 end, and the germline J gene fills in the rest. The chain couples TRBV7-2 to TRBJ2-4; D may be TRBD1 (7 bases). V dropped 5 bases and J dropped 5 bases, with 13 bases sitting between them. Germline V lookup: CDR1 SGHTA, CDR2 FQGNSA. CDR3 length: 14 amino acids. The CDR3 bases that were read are TGTGCCAGCAGCCCGCAGGGGGGTGAAAACATT. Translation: CASSPQGGENI. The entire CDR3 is CASSPQGGENIQYF.

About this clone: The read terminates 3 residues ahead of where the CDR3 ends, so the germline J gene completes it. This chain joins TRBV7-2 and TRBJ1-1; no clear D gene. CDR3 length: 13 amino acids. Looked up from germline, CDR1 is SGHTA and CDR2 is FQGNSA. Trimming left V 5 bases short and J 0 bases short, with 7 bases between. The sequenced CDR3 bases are TGTGCCAGCAGCCGCCAGGTGAACACTGAA. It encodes CASSRQVNTE. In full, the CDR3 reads CASSRQVNTEAFF.

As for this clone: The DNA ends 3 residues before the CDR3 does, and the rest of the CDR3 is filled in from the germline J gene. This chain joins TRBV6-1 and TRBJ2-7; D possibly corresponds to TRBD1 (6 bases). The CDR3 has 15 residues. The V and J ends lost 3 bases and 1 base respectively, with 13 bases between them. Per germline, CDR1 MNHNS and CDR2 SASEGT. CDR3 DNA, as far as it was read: TGTGCCAGCAGTGACAGTGGGACACTTTCCTACGAG. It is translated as CASSDSGTLSYE. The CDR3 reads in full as CASSDSGTLSYEQYF.

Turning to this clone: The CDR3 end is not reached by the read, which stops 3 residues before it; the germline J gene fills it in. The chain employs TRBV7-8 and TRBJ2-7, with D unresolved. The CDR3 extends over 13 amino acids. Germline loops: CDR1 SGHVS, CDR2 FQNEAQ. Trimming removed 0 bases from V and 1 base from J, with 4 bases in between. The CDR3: CASSLAGSYEQYF. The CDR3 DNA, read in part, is TGTGCCAGCAGCTTAGCAGGGTCCTACGAG.

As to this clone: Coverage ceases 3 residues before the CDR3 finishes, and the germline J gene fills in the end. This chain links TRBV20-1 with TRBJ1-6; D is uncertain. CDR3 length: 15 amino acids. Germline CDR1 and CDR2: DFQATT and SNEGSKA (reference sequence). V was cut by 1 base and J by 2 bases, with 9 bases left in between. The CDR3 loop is CSARAGSTYNSPLHF. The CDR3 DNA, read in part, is TGCAGTGCTAGAGCGGGGTCTACCTATAATTCACCC.

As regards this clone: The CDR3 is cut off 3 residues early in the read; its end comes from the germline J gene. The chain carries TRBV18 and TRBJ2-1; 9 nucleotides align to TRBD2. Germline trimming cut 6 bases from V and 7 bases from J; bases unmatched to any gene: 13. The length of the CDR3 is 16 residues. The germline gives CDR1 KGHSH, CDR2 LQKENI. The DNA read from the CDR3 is TGTGCCAGCTCTCCCCCCGGGACTAGCTTGATTAATGAG. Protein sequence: CASSPPGTSLINE. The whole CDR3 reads CASSPPGTSLINEQFF.

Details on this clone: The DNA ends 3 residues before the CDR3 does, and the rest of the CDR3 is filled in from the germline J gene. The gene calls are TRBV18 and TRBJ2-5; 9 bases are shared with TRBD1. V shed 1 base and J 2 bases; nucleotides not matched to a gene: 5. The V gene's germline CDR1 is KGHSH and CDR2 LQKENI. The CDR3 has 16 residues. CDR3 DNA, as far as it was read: TGTGCCAGCTCACCACAACAGGGGGCAGGTCAAGAGACC. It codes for CASSPQQGAGQET. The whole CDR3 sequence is CASSPQQGAGQETQYF.

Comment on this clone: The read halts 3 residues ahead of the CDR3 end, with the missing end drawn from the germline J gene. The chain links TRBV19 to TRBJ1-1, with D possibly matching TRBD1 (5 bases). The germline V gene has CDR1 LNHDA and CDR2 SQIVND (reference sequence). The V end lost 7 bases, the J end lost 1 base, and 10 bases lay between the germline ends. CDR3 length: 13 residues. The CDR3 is CASTLTANTEAFF. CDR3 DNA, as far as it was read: TGTGCCAGTACCCTGACAGCGAACACTGAA.

CDR3 DNA, as far as it was read: TGTGCCAGCAGCTACGACGGGCGGGATGAAAAA. Translating it yields CASSYDGRDEK. In full, the CDR3 is CASSYDGRDEKLFF. The rearrangement joins TRBV7-2 to TRBJ1-4; D gene unclear. The read halts 3 residues ahead of the CDR3 end, with the missing end drawn from the germline J gene. There are 14 residues in the CDR3. Deletions cut 4 bases from V and 6 bases from J, with 12 bases between. Looked up from germline, CDR1 is SGHTA and CDR2 is FQGNSA.

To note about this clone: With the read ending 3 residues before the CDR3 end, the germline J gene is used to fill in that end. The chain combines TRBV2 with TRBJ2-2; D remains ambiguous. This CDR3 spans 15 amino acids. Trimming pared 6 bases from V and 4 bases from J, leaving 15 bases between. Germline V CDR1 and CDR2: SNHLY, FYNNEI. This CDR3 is CASRHPGPLTGELFF. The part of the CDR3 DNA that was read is TGTGCCAGCAGACATCCGGGTCCACTCACCGGGGAG.

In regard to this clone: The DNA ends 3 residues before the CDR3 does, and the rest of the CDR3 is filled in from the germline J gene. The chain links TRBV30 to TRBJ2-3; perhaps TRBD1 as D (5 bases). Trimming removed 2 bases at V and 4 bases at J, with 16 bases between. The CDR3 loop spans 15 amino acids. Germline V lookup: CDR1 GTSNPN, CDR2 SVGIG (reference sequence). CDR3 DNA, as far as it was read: TGTGCCTGGAGTCCACAGATCCAGGGCGCAGATACG. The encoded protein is CAWSPQIQGADT. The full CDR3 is CAWSPQIQGADTQYF.

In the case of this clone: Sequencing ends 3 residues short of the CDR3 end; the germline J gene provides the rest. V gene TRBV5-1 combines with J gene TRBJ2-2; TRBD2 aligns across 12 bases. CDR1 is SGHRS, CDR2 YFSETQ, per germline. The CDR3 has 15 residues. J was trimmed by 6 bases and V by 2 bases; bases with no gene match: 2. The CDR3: CASSFTSGRSGELFF. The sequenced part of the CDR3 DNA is TGCGCCAGCAGCTTCACTAGCGGGAGGTCCGGGGAG.

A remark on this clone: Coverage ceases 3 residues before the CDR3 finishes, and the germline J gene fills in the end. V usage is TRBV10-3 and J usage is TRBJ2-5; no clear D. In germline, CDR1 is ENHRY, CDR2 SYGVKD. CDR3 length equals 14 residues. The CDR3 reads CAISDSLEFVTQYF. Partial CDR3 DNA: TGTGCCATCAGTGATTCACTTGAGTTCGTTACC.

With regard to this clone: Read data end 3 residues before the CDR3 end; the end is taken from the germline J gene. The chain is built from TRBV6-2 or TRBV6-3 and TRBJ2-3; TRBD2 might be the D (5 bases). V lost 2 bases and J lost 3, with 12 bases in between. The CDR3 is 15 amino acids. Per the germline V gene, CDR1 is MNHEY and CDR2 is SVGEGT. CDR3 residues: CASSYGGAVTDTQYF. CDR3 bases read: TGTGCCAGCAGTTACGGCGGAGCGGTGACAGATACG.

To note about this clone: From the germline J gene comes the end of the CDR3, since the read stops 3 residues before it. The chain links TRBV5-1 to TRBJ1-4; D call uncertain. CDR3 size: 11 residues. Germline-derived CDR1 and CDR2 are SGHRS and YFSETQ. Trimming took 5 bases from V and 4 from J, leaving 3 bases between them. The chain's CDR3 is CASSLNEKLFF. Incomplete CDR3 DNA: TGCGCCAGCAGTCTTAATGAAAAA. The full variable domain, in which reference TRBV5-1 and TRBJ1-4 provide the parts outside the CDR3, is KAGVTQTPRYLIKTRGQQVTLSCSPISGHRSVSWYQQTPGQGLQFLFEYFSETQRNKGNFPGRFSGRQFSNSRSEMNVSTLELGDSALYLCASSLNEKLFFGSGTQLSVL.

The CDR3 sequence: CASSATRGNTEAFF. The CDR3 DNA, read in part, is TGTGCCAGCAGTGCAACCAGGGGGAACACTGAA. This rearrangement joins TRBV6-1 to TRBJ1-1; perhaps TRBD1 as D (6 bases). The read terminates 3 residues ahead of where the CDR3 ends, so the germline J gene completes it. V gave up 4 bases and J gave up 1 base, with 10 bases separating them. The germline V gene has CDR1 MNHNS and CDR2 SASEGT. This CDR3 spans 14 amino acids.

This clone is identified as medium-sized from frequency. CDR3 sequence: CASSESRGTGELFF. The sequenced CDR3 bases are TGTGCCAGCAGTGAATCACGGGGGACCGGGGAG. The V call is TRBV2, the J call TRBJ2-2; TRBD2 is a possible D gene (6 bases). The read finishes 3 residues shy of the CDR3 end, and the germline J gene is used to complete it. CDR1 and CDR2 (germline): SNHLY, FYNNEI. The CDR3 contains 14 residues. Trimming pared 2 bases from V and 5 bases from J, leaving 9 bases between. Supplemented by reference TRBV2 and TRBJ2-2, the full variable domain reads EPEVTQTPSHQVTQMGQEVILRCVPISNHLYFYWYRQILGQKVEFLVSFYNNEISEKSEIFDDQFSVERPDGSNFTLKIRSTKLEDSAMYFCASSESRGTGELFFGEGSRLTVL.

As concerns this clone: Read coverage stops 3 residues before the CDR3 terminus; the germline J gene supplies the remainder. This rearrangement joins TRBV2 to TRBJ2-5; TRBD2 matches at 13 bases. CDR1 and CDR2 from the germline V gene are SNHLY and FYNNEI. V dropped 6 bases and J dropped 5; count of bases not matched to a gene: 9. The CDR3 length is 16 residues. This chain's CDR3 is CASSDPVLAGGETQYF. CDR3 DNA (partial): TGTGCCAGCAGCGATCCTGTACTAGCGGGGGGGGAGACC.

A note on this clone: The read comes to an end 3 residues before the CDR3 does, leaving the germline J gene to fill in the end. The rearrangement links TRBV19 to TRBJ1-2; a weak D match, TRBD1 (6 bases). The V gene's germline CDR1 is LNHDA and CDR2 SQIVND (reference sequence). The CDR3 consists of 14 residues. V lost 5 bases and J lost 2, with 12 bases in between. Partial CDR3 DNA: TGTGCCAGTAGTCCTAGAGGACAGAACTATGGC. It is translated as CASSPRGQNYG. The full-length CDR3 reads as CASSPRGQNYGYTF.

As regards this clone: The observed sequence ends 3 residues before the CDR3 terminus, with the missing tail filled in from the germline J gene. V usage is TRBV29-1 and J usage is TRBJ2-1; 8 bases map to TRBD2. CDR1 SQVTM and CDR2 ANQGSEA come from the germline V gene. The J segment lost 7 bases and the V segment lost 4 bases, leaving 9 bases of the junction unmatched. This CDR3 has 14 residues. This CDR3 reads CSVGGGLVMNEQFF. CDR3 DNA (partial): TGCAGCGTTGGTGGGGGACTAGTCATGAATGAG.

The CDR3 loop is CASSLTGDNQPQHF. The sequenced CDR3 bases are TGTGCCAGCAGTCTAACAGGGGACAATCAGCCC. The rearrangement links TRBV7-9 to TRBJ1-5; TRBD1 aligns across 7 bases. Read sequence stops 3 residues before the CDR3 end, and the germline J gene provides the missing end. Germline V gene data show CDR1 as SEHNR and CDR2 as FQNEAQ (reference sequence). Trimming took 6 bases from V and 3 from J; bases not matched to a gene: 5. There are 14 residues in the CDR3.

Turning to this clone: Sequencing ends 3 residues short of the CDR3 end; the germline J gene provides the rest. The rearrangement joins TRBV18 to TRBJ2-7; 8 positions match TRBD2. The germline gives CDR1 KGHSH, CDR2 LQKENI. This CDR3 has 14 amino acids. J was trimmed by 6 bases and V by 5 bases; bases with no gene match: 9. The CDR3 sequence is CASSSAGTRGEQYF. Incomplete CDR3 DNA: TGTGCCAGCTCATCTGCCGGGACTAGGGGCGAG.

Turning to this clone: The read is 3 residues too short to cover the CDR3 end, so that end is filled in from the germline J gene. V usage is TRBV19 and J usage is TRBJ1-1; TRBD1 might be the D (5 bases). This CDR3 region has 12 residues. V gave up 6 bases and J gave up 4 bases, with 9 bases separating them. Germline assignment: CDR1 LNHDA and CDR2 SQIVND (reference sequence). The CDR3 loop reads CASRGRGTEAFF. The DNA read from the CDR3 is TGTGCCAGTAGGGGTAGGGGCACTGAA.

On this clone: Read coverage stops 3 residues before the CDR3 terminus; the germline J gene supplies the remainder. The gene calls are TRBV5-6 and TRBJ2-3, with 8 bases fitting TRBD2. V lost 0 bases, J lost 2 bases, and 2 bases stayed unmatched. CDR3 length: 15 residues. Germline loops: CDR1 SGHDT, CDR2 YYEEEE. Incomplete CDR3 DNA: TGTGCCAGCAGCTTGGGACTAGCGTTCACAGATACG. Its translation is CASSLGLAFTDT. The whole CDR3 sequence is CASSLGLAFTDTQYF.

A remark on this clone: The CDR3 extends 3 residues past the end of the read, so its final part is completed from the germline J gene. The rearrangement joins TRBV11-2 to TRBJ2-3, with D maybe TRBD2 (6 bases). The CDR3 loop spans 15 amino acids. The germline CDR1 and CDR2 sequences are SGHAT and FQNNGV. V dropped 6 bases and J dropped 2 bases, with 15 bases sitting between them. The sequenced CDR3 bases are TGTGCCAGCAGGCCCCTGGGGGGTGCCACAGATACG. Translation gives CASRPLGGATDT. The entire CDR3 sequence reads CASRPLGGATDTQYF.

The CDR3 region is CASSQSGQTRYGYTF. CDR3 DNA (partial): TGTGCCAGCAGCCAATCCGGACAGACCCGCTATGGC. The V and J genes are TRBV11-2 and TRBJ1-2; D might be TRBD1 (6 bases). The read ends 3 residues shy of where the CDR3 ends; the end is completed using the germline J gene. There are 15 residues in the CDR3. The V gene's germline CDR1 is SGHAT and CDR2 FQNNGV. The ends were cut back, 5 bases at V and 4 bases at J, with 17 bases in the middle.